This T cell receptor beta chain is from a study of blood T cell repertoires in COVID-19 (dated by TCRdb to the early 2020s). With regard to the full study: Collaborator samples came from the United States, Italy and Spain and covered acute and convalescent phases of COVID-19. The repertoires were made available in a free public database intended to serve as a resource for research on the immune response to SARS-CoV-2. The material from the prospective study consisted of cDNA or gDNA derived from T cells, B-cell-depleted T cells, or PBMCs. Where available, HLA class I and class II types were taken from metadata supplied by the sample provider and were not determined by assay-based typing. Nearly every sample came with metadata listing a de-identified subject ID, COVID-19 status, age in years and sex. The samples were drawn from the first 160 participants of the ongoing ImmuneRACE study and from over 950 subjects provided by 6 global collaborators. Deeply sampled blood TCRbeta repertoires from subjects exposed to, actively infected with, or recovered from COVID-19 were included in the dataset.

The trim is 6 bases for V and 2 bases for J, with a gap of 20 bases between the germline ends. Including the terminal cysteine and phenylalanine, the CDR3 comprises 17 residues. Of the read, only the CDR3 DNA is kept; its 51 bases are in frame from base 1. CDR1 is given as MNHEY and CDR2 as SVGEGT, both from the germline V gene. TCRbeta CDR3 regions were amplified from genomic DNA by means of the immunoSEQ Assay, a bias-controlled multiplex PCR. The source study handled its data this way. The number of nucleated cells in each sample was estimated by amplification of reference gene primers within the assay. To quantify the absolute abundance of each unique TCRbeta CDR3 rearrangement, sequence reads were collapsed and filtered. For each sample, productive Simpson clonality was calculated by taking the square root of Simpson's diversity index across productive rearrangements. In its TCRdb copy, this immuneACCESS table keeps in-frame sequences only and misses some clones. Where compared with another copy, unresolved V genes explain less than half of these, and the others have no known cause. V and J calls and clone size come straight from that table; D and trimming were deduced from the DNA. The sample table holds about 46,000 clones, of which more than 85% were seen once. Jointly, the top ten make up under 4% of the sample.

With respect to this clone: This clone's antigen is unknown. Per-base quality was not reported, and no clone a single base away is much larger than it.

Overall study outcomes, separate from this receptor: The quantity of clinical and demographic metadata differed by source and by participant and was supplied without curation.

Participants in the prospective study were enrolled through a virtual design, were aged roughly 18 to 100 years, and lived in approximately 25 United States geographic areas. To assign participants to cohorts, the prospective study relied on clinical history that participants themselves reported in a screening survey and a study questionnaire. Recovered participants in ImmuneRACE Cohort 3 were defined by two consecutive negative NP/OP PCR tests, clearance by a healthcare professional, or resolution of symptoms. Each participant in the prospective study had whole blood, serum and a nasopharyngeal or oropharyngeal swab collected by mobile phlebotomists. Prospective study participants could optionally give additional blood draws and questionnaires over a roughly two-month period. Blood samples from the prospective study were shipped frozen or at room temperature prior to DNA extraction.

The sequencing sample was made of PBMCs or T cells enriched from blood (not recorded which). The V and J genes are TRBV6-2 or TRBV6-3 and TRBJ2-1; TRBD2 could be the D gene, as 6 bases match. The source of this sequence is a woman aged 45 to 65 who had recovered from COVID-19. This receptor carries the CDR3 CASSQAPYGGTYNEQFF. The DNA sequence reads TGTGCCAGCAGCCAAGCCCCGTACGGGGGAACCTACAATGAGCAGTTCTTC.